This T cell receptor beta chain was obtained from a study of graft-versus-host responses after intestinal transplantation. Details on this clone: The antigen is not known. Compared with germline, one end of the junction differs, possibly owing to a read error.

Measured with immunoSEQ multiplex PCR; TCRdb has only the in-frame clones, and not every one. The sample holds about 70,000 clones, about 90% seen once. This CDR3 is 17 amino acids long. Germline V gene sequence: CDR1 SSHAT, CDR2 FNYEAQ (reference sequence). This specimen was unstimulated CD8+ T cells sorted from spleen or lymph node cells, taken before intestinal transplant. The chain has TRBV7-7 and TRBJ2-1, with 14 bases identical to TRBD2. The receptor comes from a human donor who received an intestinal transplant. CDR3 amino acids: CASSPIPGLAGVNEQFF. CDR3 bases: TGTGCTAGCAGCCCCATTCCGGGACTAGCGGGGGTCAATGAGCAGTTCTTC. Variable domain in full (rest from reference TRBV7-7 and TRBJ2-1): GAGVSQSPRYKVTKRGQDVTLRCDPISSHATLYWYQQALGQGPEFLTYFNYEAQPDKSGLPSDRFSAERPEGSISTLTIQRTEQRDSAMYRCASSPIPGLAGVNEQFFGPGTRLTVL.